These 6 T cell receptor beta chains were all obtained from the same sample, sequenced in a study of cytomegalovirus exposure and HLA in healthy donors. PCR primers comprised 60 Vbeta and 13 Jbeta primers. Assay used: immunoSEQ multiplex PCR; TCRdb lists only in-frame clones, some missing. Of about 100,000 clones listed, approximately 81% were seen once; the top ten hold around an eighth. Specimen: PBMCs. The receptors were sampled from a male donor in good health and CMV-seropositive.

This clone was picked up a small number of times. J is TRBJ2-3 and V is TRBV7-9, with 8 nucleotides matching TRBD2. Germline V CDR1 and CDR2: SEHNR, FQNEAQ (reference sequence). The CDR3 is made up of 18 amino acids. Trimming at V came to 5 bases and at J to 0 bases, leaving 13 bases not matched to a gene. CDR3 sequence reads: CASSPRGGGWTSTDTQYF. The CDR3 nucleotides are TGTGCCAGCAGCCCCCGGGGGGGCGGTTGGACTAGCACAGATACGCAGTATTTT.

V is TRBV7-2 and J is TRBJ1-3; a possible D gene is TRBD1 (5 bases). V lost 3 bases and J 4 bases, leaving 16 bases between the germline ends. CDR1 is SGHTA, CDR2 FQGNSA, per germline. This CDR3 has 16 amino acids. The CDR3 is CASSLQGMGTGNTIYF. CDR3 DNA sequence: TGTGCCAGCAGCTTGCAGGGCATGGGAACAGGAAACACCATATATTTT. Looking up the rest from reference TRBV7-2 and TRBJ1-3 gives the full variable domain: GAGVSQSPSNKVTEKGKDVELRCDPISGHTALYWYRQSLGQGLEFLIYFQGNSAPDKSGLPSDRFSAERTGGSVSTLTIQRTQQEDSAVYLCASSLQGMGTGNTIYFGEGSWLTVV.

This clone was seen more than once but under ten times. The V and J genes are TRBV7-9 and TRBJ1-5; the match to TRBD1 covers 9 bases. The germline CDR1 and CDR2 sequences are SEHNR and FQNEAQ (reference sequence). J lost 7 bases, V lost 5 bases, and 15 bases had no gene match. The CDR3 runs to 17 residues. The CDR3 reads CASSGGAGTGYGQPQHF. CDR3 bases: TGTGCCAGCAGCGGGGGGGCCGGGACAGGGTATGGACAGCCCCAGCATTTT.

This clone was found once. V gene TRBV5-6 combines with J gene TRBJ2-2; D is unclear. V was clipped by 2 bases and J by 0 bases, with 5 bases between them. The germline gives CDR1 SGHDT, CDR2 YYEEEE. The CDR3 is 14 residues long. CDR3 residues: CASSLAPNTGELFF. The CDR3, as DNA: TGTGCCAGCAGCTTAGCCCCGAACACCGGGGAGCTGTTTTTT.

This chain uses TRBV2 with TRBJ2-7; D is ambiguous. The CDR3 covers 11 residues. The germline V and J ends were trimmed by 4 bases and 3 bases, with 4 bases remaining between them. CDR1 is SNHLY, CDR2 FYNNEI, per germline. As DNA, the CDR3 is TGTGCCAGCAGTGCCAGCTACGAGCAGTACTTC. It yields the protein CASSASYEQYF.

The chain links TRBV19 to TRBJ1-1; TRBD1 aligns across 10 bases. The germline gives CDR1 LNHDA, CDR2 SQIVND (reference sequence). The length of the CDR3 is 14 residues. Germline trimming cut 5 bases from V and 5 bases from J; bases unmatched to any gene: 5. The CDR3 DNA sequence: TGTGCCAGTAGTCCCGGGACAGGGGTAACTGAAGCTTTCTTT. Amino acids: CASSPGTGVTEAFF.